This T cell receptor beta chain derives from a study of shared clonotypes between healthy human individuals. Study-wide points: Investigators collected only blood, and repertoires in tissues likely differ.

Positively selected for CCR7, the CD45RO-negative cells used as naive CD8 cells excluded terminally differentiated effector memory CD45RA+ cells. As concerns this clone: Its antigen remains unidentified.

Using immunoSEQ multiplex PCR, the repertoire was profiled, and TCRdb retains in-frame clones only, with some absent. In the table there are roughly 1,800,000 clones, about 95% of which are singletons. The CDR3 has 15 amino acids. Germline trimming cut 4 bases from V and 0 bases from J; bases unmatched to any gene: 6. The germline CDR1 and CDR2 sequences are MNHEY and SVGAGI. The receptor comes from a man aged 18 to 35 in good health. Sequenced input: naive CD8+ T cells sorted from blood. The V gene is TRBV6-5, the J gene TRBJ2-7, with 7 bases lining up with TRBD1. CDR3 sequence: CASSLTGAPSYEQYF. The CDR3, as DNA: TGTGCCAGCAGTTTAACAGGGGCCCCCTCCTACGAGCAGTACTTC.